The present TCR beta chain was sequenced within a study of CD8 T cells in ankylosing spondylitis. The CDR3 spans 16 residues. Germline V gene data show CDR1 as MNHEY and CDR2 as SVGAGI. V lost 2 bases and J 5 bases, leaving 18 bases between the germline ends. A word on this clonotype: What it binds is unknown.

Study observations and caveats: Ankylosing spondylitis blood appeared to be characterized by a TCR beta motif of roughly eight highly homologous variants. Significant enrichment of disease-linked clones was reportedly seen in matched ankylosing spondylitis synovial fluid. A subset of motif variants has previously been described in the synovial fluid and blood of reactive arthritis.

Quantitative 5'-RACE with molecular barcodes produced the TCR beta libraries. TCRdb itself ran the 5' RACE reads through MiXCR, one entry per CDR3 protein. The profile shows roughly 440,000 distinct CDR3 sequences, approximately 17% of them singletons. Sequencing used blood, either unsorted or a sorted T cell fraction (not recorded which). The sequence was obtained from a male donor with ankylosing spondylitis. The chain links TRBV6-5 to TRBJ2-5; tentatively, D is TRBD2 (7 bases). CDR3 nucleotides: TGTGCCAGCAGTTACGTCGGCGGGGGCAACGGGGAGACCCAGTACTTC. The encoded protein is CASSYVGGGNGETQYF.